Listed below are T cell receptor beta chains from one sample, sequenced in a study of blood T cells in healthy people across ages. From the 5' RACE reads, TCRdb called clonotypes with MiXCR, one entry per CDR3 protein. The sample consists of around 1,600,000 distinct CDR3 sequences, roughly 43% of them appearing once. The material sequenced was blood. The receptors shown here come from a young woman in good health. CDR3s include the opening cysteine and the closing phenylalanine or tryptophan. D genes are given only for firm matches. Some rows have no size entry. The others give once, few or many, or a class for an expanded clone.

>.|.|TRBJ2-1|TRBV2
TGTGCCAGCAGTGAACTAGCCTACAATGAGCAGTTCTTC
CASSELAYNEQFF
>.|.|TRBJ2-1|TRBV6-5
TGTGCCAGCAGTCCACGGGCCCCGGGGCCCAATGAGCAGTTCTTC
CASSPRAPGPNEQFF
>few|TRBD1|TRBJ2-1|TRBV20-1
TGCAGTGCTATTCAACAGGGGAGATCCTACAATGAGCAGTTCTTC
CSAIQQGRSYNEQFF
>few|TRBD1|TRBJ1-2|TRBV15
TGTGCCACCAGCAGAGAGAGGGGGCCTTACTATGGCTACACCTTC
CATSRERGPYYGYTF
>.|.|TRBJ1-2|TRBV6-5
TGTGCCAGCAGCTCCGCAACGGCCTGGGGAGGCTACACCTTC
CASSSATAWGGYTF
>.|TRBD2|TRBJ2-5|TRBV12-3/TRBV12-4
TGTGCCAGCAGACAGCTAGCGGGGGGGCTCTTGGAGACCCAGTACTTC
CASRQLAGGLLETQYF
>.|.|TRBJ1-1|TRBV30
TGTGCCTGGAGCAAATTTATGAACACTGAAGCTTTCTTT
CAWSKFMNTEAFF
>few|TRBD2|TRBJ2-4|TRBV7-2
TGTGCCAGCAGCTTAGTTAGTATCGGACTAGCGGGAAACATTCAGTACTTC
CASSLVSIGLAGNIQYF
>many|TRBD1|TRBJ1-5|TRBV29-1
TGCAGCGTAAGACAGGGGGCCGATCAGCCCCAGCATTTT
CSVRQGADQPQHF
>.|.|TRBJ2-7|TRBV5-6
TGTGCCAGCAGCTTGTTGGGCACAGGGTCCTACGAGCAGTACTTC
CASSLLGTGSYEQYF
>.|TRBD1|TRBJ1-1|TRBV6-2/TRBV6-3
TGTGCCGCACAGGGGAGTTGGACTGAAGCTTTCTTT
CAAQGSWTEAFF
>.|.|TRBJ1-5|TRBV2
TGTGCCAGCAGTGGTCGATCAGGCCGCAATCAGCCCCAGCATTTT
CASSGRSGRNQPQHF
>many|.|TRBJ2-1|TRBV27
TGTGCCAGCAGTTTCGGGACACCATACAATGAGCAGTTCTTC
CASSFGTPYNEQFF
>.|.|TRBJ2-7|TRBV2
TGTGCCAGCACCTCTAACGGGGGTTACGAGCAGTACTTC
CASTSNGGYEQYF
>.|.|TRBJ2-2|TRBV6-5
TGTGCCAGCAGTTATCTGAGCGAGCCCAGGGAGCTGTTTTTT
CASSYLSEPRELFF
>.|.|TRBJ2-2|TRBV6-5
TGTGCCAGCAGTAAAGACAGTCCTACCACCGGGGAGCTGTTTTTT
CASSKDSPTTGELFF
>.|.|TRBJ1-4|TRBV7-9
TGTGCCACCACAGCCGAAAAACTGTTTTTT
CATTAEKLFF
>few|TRBD2|TRBJ2-1|TRBV15
TGTGCCACCAGCGGTAGCGGGGGAAATGAGCAGTTCTTC
CATSGSGGNEQFF
>many|.|TRBJ2-7|TRBV27
TGTGCCAGCAGTTTAAGCAGGCCCTACGAGCAGTACTTC
CASSLSRPYEQYF
>.|.|TRBJ1-2|TRBV6-2/TRBV6-3
TGTGCCAGCGTCCTGCAGGGGAGCTATGGCTACACCTTC
CASVLQGSYGYTF
>few|.|TRBJ1-2|TRBV3-1
TGTGCCAGCCGCCAATCAGCAACGTGGAACTATGGCTACACCTTC
CASRQSATWNYGYTF
>.|.|TRBJ2-2|TRBV3-1
TGTGCCAGCAGCCAAGACGCCAGATCACCCACCGGGGAGCTGTTTTTT
CASSQDARSPTGELFF
>few|TRBD2|TRBJ2-7|TRBV5-1
TGCGCCAGCAGCTTCCCAGGGGAGGGGACTAGGCTATACGAGCAGTACTTC
CASSFPGEGTRLYEQYF
>.|.|TRBJ2-7|TRBV6-2/TRBV6-3
TGTGCCAGCAACCCACAGGGTGTTTTCTACGAGCAGTACTTC
CASNPQGVFYEQYF
>.|.|TRBJ1-5|TRBV4-1
TGCGCCAGCAGCCAAGCCCGTGGGTCGGGGCAGCCCCAGCATTTT
CASSQARGSGQPQHF
>.|TRBD1|TRBJ1-5|TRBV7-9
TGTGCCAGCAGCTTAGTCAAAGGGGGCGGAAGCAATCAGCCCCAGCATTTT
CASSLVKGGGSNQPQHF
>once|TRBD2|TRBJ2-1|TRBV20-1
TGCAGTGCTACCGGACTAGCGGGGGCCCGCCTACCGTTCTTC
CSATGLAGARLPFF
>.|TRBD1|TRBJ2-7|TRBV20-1
TGCAGTGCAGACCCCGGGACAGATTACGAGCAGTACTTC
CSADPGTDYEQYF
>.|TRBD1|TRBJ1-2|TRBV18
TGTGCCAGCTCACCATCCCACGGGACAGGAGTCGGGGACACCTTC
CASSPSHGTGVGDTF
>.|.|TRBJ1-2|TRBV4-1
TGCGCCAGCAGCTCCATCGCCATAGGGATCTACGGCTATGGCTACACCTTC
CASSSIAIGIYGYGYTF
>.|TRBD2|TRBJ2-1|TRBV20-1
TGCAGTGCTAGAGATTTTGGCGGGAGGGGCGATGAGCAGTTCTTC
CSARDFGGRGDEQFF